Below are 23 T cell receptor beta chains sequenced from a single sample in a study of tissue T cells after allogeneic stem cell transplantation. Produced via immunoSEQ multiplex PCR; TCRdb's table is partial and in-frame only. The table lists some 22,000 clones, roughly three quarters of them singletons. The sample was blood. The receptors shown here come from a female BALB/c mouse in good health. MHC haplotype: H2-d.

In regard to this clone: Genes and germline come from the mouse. The CDR3 region is CASSQDWGQYEQYF. The DNA read from the CDR3 is TGTGCCAGCAGCCAAGATTGGGGACAATATGAACAGTAC. V is TRBV2 and J is TRBJ2-7; perhaps TRBD1 as D (6 bases). With the read ending 1 residue before the CDR3 end, the germline J gene is used to fill in that end. Germline CDR1 is LGHNA and CDR2 is YSYQKL. This CDR3 has 14 amino acids. V lost 0 bases and J lost 4, with 10 bases in between.

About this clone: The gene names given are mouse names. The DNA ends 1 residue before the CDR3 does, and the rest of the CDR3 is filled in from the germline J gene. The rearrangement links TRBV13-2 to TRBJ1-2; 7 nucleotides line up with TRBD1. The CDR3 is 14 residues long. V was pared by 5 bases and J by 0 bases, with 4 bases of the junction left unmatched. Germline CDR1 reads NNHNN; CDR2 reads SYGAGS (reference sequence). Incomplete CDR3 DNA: TGTGCCAGCGGACCGGGACAGACAAACTCCGACTACACC. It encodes CASGPGQTNSDYT. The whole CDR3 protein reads CASGPGQTNSDYTF.

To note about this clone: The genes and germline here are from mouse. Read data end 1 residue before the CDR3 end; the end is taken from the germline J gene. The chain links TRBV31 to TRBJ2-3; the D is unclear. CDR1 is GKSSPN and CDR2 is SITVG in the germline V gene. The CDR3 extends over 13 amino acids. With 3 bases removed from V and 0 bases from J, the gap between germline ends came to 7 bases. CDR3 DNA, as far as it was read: TGTGCCTGGAGACTTCCTAGTGCAGAAACGCTGTAT. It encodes CAWRLPSAETLY. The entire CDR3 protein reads CAWRLPSAETLYF.

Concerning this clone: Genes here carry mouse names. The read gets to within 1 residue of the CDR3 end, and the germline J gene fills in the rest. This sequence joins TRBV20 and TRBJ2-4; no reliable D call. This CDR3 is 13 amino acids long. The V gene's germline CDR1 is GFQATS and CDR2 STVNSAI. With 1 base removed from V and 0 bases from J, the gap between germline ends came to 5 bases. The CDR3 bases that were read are TGTGGTGCTAGGGTTGGTAGTCAAAACACCTTGTAC. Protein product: CGARVGSQNTLY. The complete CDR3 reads CGARVGSQNTLYF.

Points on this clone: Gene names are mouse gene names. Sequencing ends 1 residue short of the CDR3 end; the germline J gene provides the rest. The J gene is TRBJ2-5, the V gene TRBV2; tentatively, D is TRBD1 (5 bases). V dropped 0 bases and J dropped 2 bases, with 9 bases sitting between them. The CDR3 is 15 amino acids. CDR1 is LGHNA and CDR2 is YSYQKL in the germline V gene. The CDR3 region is CASSQEQGVQDTQYF. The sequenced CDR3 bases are TGTGCCAGCAGCCAAGAGCAGGGAGTCCAAGACACCCAGTAC.

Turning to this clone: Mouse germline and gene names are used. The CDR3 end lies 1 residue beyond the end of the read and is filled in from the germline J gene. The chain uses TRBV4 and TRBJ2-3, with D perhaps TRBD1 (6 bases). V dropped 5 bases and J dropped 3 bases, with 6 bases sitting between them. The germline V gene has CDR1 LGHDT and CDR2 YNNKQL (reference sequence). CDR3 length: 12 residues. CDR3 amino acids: CASSQGAETLYF. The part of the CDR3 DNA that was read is TGTGCCAGCAGCCAGGGGGCAGAAACGCTGTAT. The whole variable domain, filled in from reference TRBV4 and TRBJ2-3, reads ETAVFQTPNYHVTQVGNEVSFNCKQTLGHDTMYWYKQDSKKLLKIMFSYNNKQLIVNETVPRRFSPQSSDKAHLNLRIKSVEPEDSAVYLCASSQGAETLYFGSGTRLTVL.

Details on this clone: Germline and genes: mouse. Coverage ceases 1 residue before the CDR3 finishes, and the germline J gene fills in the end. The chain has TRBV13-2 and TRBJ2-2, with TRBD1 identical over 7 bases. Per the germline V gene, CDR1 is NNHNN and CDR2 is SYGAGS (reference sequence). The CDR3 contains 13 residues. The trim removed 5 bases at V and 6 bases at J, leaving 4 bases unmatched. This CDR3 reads CASGVTGPGQLYF. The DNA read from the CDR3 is TGTGCCAGCGGCGTGACAGGGCCCGGGCAGCTCTAC.

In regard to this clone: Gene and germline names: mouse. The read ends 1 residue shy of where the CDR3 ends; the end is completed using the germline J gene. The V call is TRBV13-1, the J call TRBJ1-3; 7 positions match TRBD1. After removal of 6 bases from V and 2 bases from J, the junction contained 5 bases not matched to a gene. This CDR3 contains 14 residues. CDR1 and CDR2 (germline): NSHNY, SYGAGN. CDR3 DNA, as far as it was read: TGTGCCAGCATCTCACAGGGGACTGGAAATACGCTCTAT. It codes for CASISQGTGNTLY. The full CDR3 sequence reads CASISQGTGNTLYF.

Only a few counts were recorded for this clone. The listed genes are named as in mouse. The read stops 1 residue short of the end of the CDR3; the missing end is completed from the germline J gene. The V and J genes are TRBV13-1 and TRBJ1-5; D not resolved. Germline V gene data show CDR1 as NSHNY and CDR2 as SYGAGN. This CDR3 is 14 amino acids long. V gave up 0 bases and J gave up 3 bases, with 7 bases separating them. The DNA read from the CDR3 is TGTGCCAGCAGTGATGTTTCCATCAACCAGGCTCCGCTT. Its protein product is CASSDVSINQAPL. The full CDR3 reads CASSDVSINQAPLF. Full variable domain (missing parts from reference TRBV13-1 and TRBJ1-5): EAAVTQSPRNKVTVTGGNVTLSCRQTNSHNYMYWYRQDTGHGLRLIHYSYGAGNLRIGDVPDGYKATRTTQEDFFLLLELASPSQTSLYFCASSDVSINQAPLFGEGTRLSVL.

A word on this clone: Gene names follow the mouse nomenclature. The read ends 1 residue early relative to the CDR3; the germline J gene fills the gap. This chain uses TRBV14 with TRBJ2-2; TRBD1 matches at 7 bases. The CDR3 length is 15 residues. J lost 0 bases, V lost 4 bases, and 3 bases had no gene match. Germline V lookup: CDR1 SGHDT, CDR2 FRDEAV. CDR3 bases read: TGTGCCAGCAGTCCGACAGGGTCAAACACCGGGCAGCTCTAC. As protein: CASSPTGSNTGQLY. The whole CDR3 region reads CASSPTGSNTGQLYF.

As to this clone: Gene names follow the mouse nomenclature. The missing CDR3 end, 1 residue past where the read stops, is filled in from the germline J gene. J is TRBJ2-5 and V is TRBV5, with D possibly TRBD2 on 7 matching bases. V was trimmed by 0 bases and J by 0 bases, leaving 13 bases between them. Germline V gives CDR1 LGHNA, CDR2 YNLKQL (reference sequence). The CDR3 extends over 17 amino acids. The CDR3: CASSQDGGRRNQDTQYF. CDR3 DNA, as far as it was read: TGTGCCAGCAGCCAAGATGGGGGGCGGCGGAACCAAGACACCCAGTAC.

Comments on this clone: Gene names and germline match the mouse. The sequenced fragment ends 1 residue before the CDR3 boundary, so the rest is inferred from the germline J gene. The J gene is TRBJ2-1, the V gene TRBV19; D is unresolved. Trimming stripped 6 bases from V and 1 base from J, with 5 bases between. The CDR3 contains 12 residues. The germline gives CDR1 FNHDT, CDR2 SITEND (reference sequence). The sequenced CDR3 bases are TGTGCCAGCATGGGAAACTATGCTGAGCAGTTC. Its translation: CASMGNYAEQF. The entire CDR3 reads CASMGNYAEQFF.

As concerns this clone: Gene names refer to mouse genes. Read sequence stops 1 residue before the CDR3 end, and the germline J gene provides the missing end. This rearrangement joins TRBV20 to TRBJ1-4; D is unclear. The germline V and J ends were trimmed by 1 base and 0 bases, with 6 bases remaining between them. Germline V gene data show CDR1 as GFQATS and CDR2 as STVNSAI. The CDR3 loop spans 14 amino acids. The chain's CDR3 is CGARAQISNERLFF. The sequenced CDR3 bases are TGTGGTGCTAGGGCCCAAATTTCCAACGAAAGATTATTT.

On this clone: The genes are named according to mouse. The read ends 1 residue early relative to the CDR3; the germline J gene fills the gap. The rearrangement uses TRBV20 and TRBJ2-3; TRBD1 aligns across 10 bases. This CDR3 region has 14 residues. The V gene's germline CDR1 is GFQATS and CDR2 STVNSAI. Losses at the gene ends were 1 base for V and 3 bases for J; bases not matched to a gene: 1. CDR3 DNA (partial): TGTGGTGCTAGGGGGGGACAGGGGGCAGAAACGCTGTAT. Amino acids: CGARGGQGAETLY. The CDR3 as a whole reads CGARGGQGAETLYF.

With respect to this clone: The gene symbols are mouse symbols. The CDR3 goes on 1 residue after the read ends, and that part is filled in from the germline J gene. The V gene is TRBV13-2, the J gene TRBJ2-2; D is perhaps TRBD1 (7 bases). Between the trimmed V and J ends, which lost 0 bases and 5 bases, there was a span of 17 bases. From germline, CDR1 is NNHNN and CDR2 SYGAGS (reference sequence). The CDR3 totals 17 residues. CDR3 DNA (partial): TGTGCCAGCGGTGATGGGGGGGTCCGACAGGGAACCGGGCAGCTCTAC. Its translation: CASGDGGVRQGTGQLY. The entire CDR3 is CASGDGGVRQGTGQLYF.

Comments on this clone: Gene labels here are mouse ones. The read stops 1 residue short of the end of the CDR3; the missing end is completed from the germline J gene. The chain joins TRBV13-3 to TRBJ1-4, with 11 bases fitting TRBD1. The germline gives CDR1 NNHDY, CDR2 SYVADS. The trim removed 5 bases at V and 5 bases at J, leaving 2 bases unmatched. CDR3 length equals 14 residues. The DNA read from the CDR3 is TGTGCCAGCAGAGGACAGGGGGCGAACGAAAGATTATTT. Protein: CASRGQGANERLF. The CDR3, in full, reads CASRGQGANERLFF. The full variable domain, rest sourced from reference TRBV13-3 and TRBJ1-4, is EAAVTQSPRSKVAVTGGKVTLSCHQTNNHDYMYWYRQDTGHGLRLIHYSYVADSTEKGDIPDGYKASRPSQENFSLILELASLSQTAVYFCASRGQGANERLFFGHGTKLSVL.

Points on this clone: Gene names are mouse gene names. CDR3 loop: CASSTGAGNTLYF. The CDR3 bases that were read are TGTGCCAGCAGTACAGGGGCTGGAAATACGCTCTAT. V usage is TRBV19 and J usage is TRBJ1-3; D is possibly TRBD1 (6 bases). Read coverage stops 1 residue before the CDR3 terminus; the germline J gene supplies the remainder. There are 13 residues in the CDR3. The V gene lost 3 bases and the J gene lost 2 bases, with 6 bases spanning the gap. Germline CDR1 FNHDT, CDR2 SITEND (reference sequence).

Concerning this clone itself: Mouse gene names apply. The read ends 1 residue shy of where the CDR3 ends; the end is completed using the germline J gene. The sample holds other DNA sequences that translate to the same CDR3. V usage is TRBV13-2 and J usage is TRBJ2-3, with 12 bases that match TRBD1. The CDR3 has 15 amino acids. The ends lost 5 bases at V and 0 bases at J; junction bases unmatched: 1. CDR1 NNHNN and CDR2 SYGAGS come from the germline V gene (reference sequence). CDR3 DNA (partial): TGTGCCAGCGGGGGACAGGGGGCGAGTGCAGAAACGCTGTAT. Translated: CASGGQGASAETLY. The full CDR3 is CASGGQGASAETLYF.

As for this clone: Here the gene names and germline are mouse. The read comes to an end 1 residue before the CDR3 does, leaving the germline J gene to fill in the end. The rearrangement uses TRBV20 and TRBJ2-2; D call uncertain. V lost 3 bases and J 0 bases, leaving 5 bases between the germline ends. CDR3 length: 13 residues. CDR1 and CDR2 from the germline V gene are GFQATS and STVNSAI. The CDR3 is CGASPSNTGQLYF. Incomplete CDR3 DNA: TGTGGTGCTAGTCCGTCAAACACCGGGCAGCTCTAC.

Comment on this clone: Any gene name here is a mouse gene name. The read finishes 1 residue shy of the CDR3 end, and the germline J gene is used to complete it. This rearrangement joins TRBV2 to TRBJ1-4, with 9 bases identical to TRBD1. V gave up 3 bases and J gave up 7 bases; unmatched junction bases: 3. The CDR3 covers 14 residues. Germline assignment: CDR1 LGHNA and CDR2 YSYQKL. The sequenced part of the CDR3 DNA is TGTGCCAGCAGCCAGGGACAGGGCTCCGAAAGATTATTT. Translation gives CASSQGQGSERLF. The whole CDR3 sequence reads CASSQGQGSERLFF.

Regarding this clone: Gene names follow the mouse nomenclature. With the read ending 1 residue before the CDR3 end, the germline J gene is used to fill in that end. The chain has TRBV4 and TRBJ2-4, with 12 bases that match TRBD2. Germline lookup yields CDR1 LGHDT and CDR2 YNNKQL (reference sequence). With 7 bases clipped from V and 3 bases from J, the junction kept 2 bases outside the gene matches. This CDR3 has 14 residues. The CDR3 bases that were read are TGTGCCAGCAAGACTGGGGGGGCGCAAAACACCTTGTAC. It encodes CASKTGGAQNTLY. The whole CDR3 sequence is CASKTGGAQNTLYF.

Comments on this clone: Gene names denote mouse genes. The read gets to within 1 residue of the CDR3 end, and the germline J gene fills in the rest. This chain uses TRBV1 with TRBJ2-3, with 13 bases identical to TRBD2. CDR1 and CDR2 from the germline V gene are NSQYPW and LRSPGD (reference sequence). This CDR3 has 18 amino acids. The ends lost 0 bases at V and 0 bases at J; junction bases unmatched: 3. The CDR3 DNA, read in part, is TGCACCTGCAGTGCAGAGGGACTGGGGGGGTCTAGTGCAGAAACGCTGTAT. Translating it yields CTCSAEGLGGSSAETLY. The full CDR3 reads CTCSAEGLGGSSAETLYF.

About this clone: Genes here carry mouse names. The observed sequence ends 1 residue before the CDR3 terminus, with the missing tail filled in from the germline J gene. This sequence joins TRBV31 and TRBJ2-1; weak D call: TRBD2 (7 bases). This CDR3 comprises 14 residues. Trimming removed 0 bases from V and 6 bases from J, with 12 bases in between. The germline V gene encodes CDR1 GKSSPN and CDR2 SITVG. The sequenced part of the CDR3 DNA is TGTGCCTGGAGTCTATGGGGGGCGGTTGCTGAGCAGTTC. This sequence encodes CAWSLWGAVAEQF. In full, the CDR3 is CAWSLWGAVAEQFF.